This TCR beta chain was obtained from a study of blood T cell repertoires in COVID-19 (dated by TCRdb to the early 2020s). Regarding the research as a whole: Samples covering the acute and convalescent phases of COVID-19 were provided by collaborators in the United States, Italy and Spain. Where HLA class I and class II types were available, the types were taken from metadata supplied by the sample provider, not from assay-based typing. The material from the prospective study consisted of cDNA or gDNA derived from T cells, B-cell-depleted T cells, or PBMCs. The samples were drawn from two sources: the first 160 participants of the ongoing ImmuneRACE study, and 950 to 1,500 subjects contributed by 6 global collaborators. A de-identified subject ID, COVID-19 status, age in years and sex were almost always included in the sample metadata. Deeply sampled blood TCRbeta repertoires from subjects exposed to, actively infected with, or recovered from COVID-19 were included in the dataset. The repertoires were released in a freely available public database intended as a resource for research on the immune response to SARS-CoV-2. Results and caveats for the whole study, not just this receptor: Clinical and demographic metadata were provided uncurated, with the amount varying by source and participant.

For CDR1 and CDR2, the germline V gene lists MDHEN and SYDVKM. From its cysteine to its phenylalanine, the CDR3 spans 14 amino acids. The kept DNA is CDR3 alone, 42 bases in frame from the first base. The V end loses 7 bases and the J end loses 4 bases, and a stretch of 16 bases separates them. TCRbeta CDR3 regions were amplified from genomic DNA using the immunoSEQ Assay, a bias-controlled multiplex PCR. For the original study's pipeline: The number of nucleated cells in each sample was estimated from the amplification of reference gene primers within the assay. Sequence reads were collapsed and filtered to measure the absolute abundance of every unique TCRbeta CDR3 rearrangement. For each sample, productive Simpson clonality was calculated by taking the square root of Simpson's diversity index across productive rearrangements. TCRdb mirrors the immuneACCESS table, restricted to in-frame sequences. Some clones are absent from its copies; in checked studies, under half trace to an unresolved V gene, and the reason for the others is unknown. That table is the source of V, J and clone size, and D and trimming were worked out from the DNA. The sample has hundreds of thousands of clones on record, 85% to 90% of them singletons. About 3% of the sample comes from the top ten.

Comment on this clone: Its antigen remains unidentified. Base-call qualities are not available, and no considerably larger clone is one nucleotide away.

Whole blood was collected in K2EDTA tubes by collaborating institutions according to the institutions' own protocols. Collaborator samples were shipped for TCRbeta analysis as frozen whole blood, isolated PBMCs, or DNA extracted from either sample type. Input material: peripheral blood. The receptor was isolated from a human donor in a cohort sampled during active COVID-19. This receptor chain uses TRBV28 and TRBJ2-5, with a tentative D gene TRBD2 over 7 matching bases. The DNA sequence reads TGTGCCAGCACCCCGGGGGGCCTAGGAGAGACCCAGTACTTC. Its protein reads: CASTPGGLGETQYF.